The T cell receptor beta chain under discussion was sequenced for a study of shared clonotypes between healthy human individuals. Overall study results and limits: Sharing of clonotypes among donors was expected to vary with sequencing depth.

Remarks on this clone: Its matching antigen is unknown.

Trimming removed 4 bases from V and 5 bases from J, with 9 bases in between. The germline CDR1 and CDR2 sequences are SNHLY and FYNNEI. The CDR3 sequence is 13 residues long. Donors had no recently reported acute infections or vaccinations and were HIV-negative. This table comes from immunoSEQ multiplex PCR, and its TCRdb copy is limited to in-frame clones, with some not included. The data contain fewer than 3 million clones, under 95% of them seen just once; the ten biggest clones take up around 0.4%. The sequenced sample consisted of naive CD4+ T cells from PBMCs. Subset defined: CD45RA+ positively selected. The rearrangement joins TRBV2 to TRBJ2-1; weak D call: TRBD2 (5 bases). The sequence came from a man between 18 and 35 years old in good health. Some clones in this sample may be carry-over from other donors' samples. CDR3 amino acids: CASSALGDNEQFF. DNA of the CDR3: TGTGCCAGCAGTGCCCTCGGGGACAATGAGCAGTTCTTC.